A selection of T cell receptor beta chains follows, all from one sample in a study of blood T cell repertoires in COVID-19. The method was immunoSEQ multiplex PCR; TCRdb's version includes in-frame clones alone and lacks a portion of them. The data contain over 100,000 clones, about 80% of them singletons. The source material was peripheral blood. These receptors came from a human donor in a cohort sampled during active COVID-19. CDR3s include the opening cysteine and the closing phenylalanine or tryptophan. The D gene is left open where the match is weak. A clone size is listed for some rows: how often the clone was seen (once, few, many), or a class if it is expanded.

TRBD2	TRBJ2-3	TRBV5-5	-	TGTGCCAGTTCAACTAGCGGGGGGGCTGATACGCAGTATTTT	CASSTSGGADTQYF
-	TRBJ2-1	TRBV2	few	TGTGCCAGCAGTGACCTAGCGCTGGTTTCCTACAATGAGCAGTTCTTC	CASSDLALVSYNEQFF
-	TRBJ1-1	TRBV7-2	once	TGTGCCAGCAGCGCCCTAGGGAACACTGAAGCTTTCTTT	CASSALGNTEAFF
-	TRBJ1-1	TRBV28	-	TGTGCCAGCACAGGGAACACTGAAGCTTTCTTT	CASTGNTEAFF
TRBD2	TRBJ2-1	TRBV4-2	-	TGTGCCAGCAGCCAAGAGTTAGCGGGGTCCTACAATGAGCAGTTCTTC	CASSQELAGSYNEQFF
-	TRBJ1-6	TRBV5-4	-	TGTGCCAGCAGCTTGACAGGAAATTCACCCCTCCACTTT	CASSLTGNSPLHF
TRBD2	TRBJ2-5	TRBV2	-	TGTGCCAGCAGGGTCGGGGGGGGCCGGCAAGAGACCCAGTACTTC	CASRVGGGRQETQYF
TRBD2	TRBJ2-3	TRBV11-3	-	TGTGCCAGCAGCTTAGGAACTAGCGGGGCGAGCACAGATACGCAGTATTTT	CASSLGTSGASTDTQYF
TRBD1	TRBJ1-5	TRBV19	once	TGTGCCCTCGGCCCGGGACAGGGGTTATATAGCAATCAGCCCCAGCATTTT	CALGPGQGLYSNQPQHF
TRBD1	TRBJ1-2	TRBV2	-	TGTGCCAGTAACAGGGGACGCACCCAGGGATATGGCTACACCTTC	CASNRGRTQGYGYTF
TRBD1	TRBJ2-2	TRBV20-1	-	TGCAGTGCTAGTCGATCAGGGGGCGCGAACACCGGGGAGCTGTTTTTT	CSASRSGGANTGELFF
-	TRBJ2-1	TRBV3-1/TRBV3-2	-	TGTGCCAGCAGCCAAGAAAGGGGGAATGAGCAGTTCTTC	CASSQERGNEQFF
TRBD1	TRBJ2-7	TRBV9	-	TGTGCCAGCGGGACAGGTCCCTACGAGCAGTACTTC	CASGTGPYEQYF
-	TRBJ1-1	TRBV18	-	TGTGCCAGCACGGGGACACTGAACACTGAAGCTTTCTTT	CASTGTLNTEAFF
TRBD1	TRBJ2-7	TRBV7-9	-	TGTGCCAGCAGCTTAGGACAGGGGGTCAACTACGAGCAGTACTTC	CASSLGQGVNYEQYF
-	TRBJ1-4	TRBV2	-	TGTGCCAGCAGTGAAGGACACCAAAAACTGTTTTTT	CASSEGHQKLFF
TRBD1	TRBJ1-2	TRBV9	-	TGTGCCAGCAGCGTAGGTGGACAGGGAATGAGCTACACCTTC	CASSVGGQGMSYTF
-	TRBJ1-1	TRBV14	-	TGTGCCAGCAGGCCACAGGGAAACCCTGAAGCTTTCTTT	CASRPQGNPEAFF
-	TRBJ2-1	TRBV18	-	TGTGCCAGCTCACCACGGAACAGCAATGAGCAGTTCTTC	CASSPRNSNEQFF
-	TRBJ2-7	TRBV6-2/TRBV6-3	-	TGTGCCAGCAGTTACTCGGACACTCGATTCTACGAGCAGTACTTC	CASSYSDTRFYEQYF
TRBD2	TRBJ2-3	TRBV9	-	TGTGCCAGCAGCGTGGGACTAGCGGGGGGCACAGATACGCAGTATTTT	CASSVGLAGGTDTQYF
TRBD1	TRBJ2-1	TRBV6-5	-	TGTGCCAGCAGTTACTCGGGACAGGGGATCAATGAGCAGTTCTTC	CASSYSGQGINEQFF
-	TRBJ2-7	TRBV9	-	TGTGCCAGCAGCCGAGACCCCTCGGACAGAAGGGGCGAGCAGTACTTC	CASSRDPSDRRGEQYF
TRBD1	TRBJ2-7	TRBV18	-	TGTGCCAGCTCACCACCCGGACAGGGGGCCTACGAGCAGTACTTC	CASSPPGQGAYEQYF
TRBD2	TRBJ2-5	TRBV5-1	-	TGCGCCAGCAGCTTACTAGCGGGGGGAAAACAAGAGACCCAGTACTTC	CASSLLAGGKQETQYF
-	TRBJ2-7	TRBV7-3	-	TGTGCCAGCAGACCTGACAACTCCTACGAGCAGTACTTC	CASRPDNSYEQYF
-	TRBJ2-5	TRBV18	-	TGTGCCAGCTCACCACCCGGGCAAGAGACCCAGTACTTC	CASSPPGQETQYF
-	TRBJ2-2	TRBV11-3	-	TGTGCCAGCAGCTTAGTTAGGAACACCGGGGAGCTGTTTTTT	CASSLVRNTGELFF
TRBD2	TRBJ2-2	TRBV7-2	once	TGTGCCAGCAGCTTAGCAACGGGGGGCACCGGGGAGCTGTTTTTT	CASSLATGGTGELFF
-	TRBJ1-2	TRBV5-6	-	TGTGCCAGCAGCTTGTTTACAGAAACCTATGGCTACACCTTC	CASSLFTETYGYTF
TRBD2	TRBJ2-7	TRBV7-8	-	TGTGCCAGCAGCTTGCAGGGACTAGCGGGCTACGAGCAGTACTTC	CASSLQGLAGYEQYF
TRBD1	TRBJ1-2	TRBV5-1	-	TGCGCCAGCAGCTTGGAGGGGGCTGGTGTAGGCTATGGCTACACCTTC	CASSLEGAGVGYGYTF
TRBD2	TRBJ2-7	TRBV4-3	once	TGCGCCAGCAGCCAAGATTGGCTAGCGGGGGACCTCTCCAAGCAGTACTTC	CASSQDWLAGDLSKQYF
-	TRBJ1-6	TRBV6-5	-	TGTGCCAGCATCGACGGGTCGTCACCCCTCCACTTT	CASIDGSSPLHF
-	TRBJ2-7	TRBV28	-	TGTGCCAGCGATAATAGACAGCCGGTGAACTACGAGCAGTACTTC	CASDNRQPVNYEQYF
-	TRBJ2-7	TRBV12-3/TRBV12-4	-	TGTGCCAGCAGTTTCGAGCTGAAGCAGTACTTC	CASSFELKQYF
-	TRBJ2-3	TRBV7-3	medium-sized	TGTGCCAGCAGCCCCTCCCGGGGTGGGGGGGCCGGAGATACGCAGTATTTT	CASSPSRGGGAGDTQYF
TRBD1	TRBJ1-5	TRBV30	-	TGTGCCTGGGCCGGGACAGGTAGCAATCAGCCCCAGCATTTT	CAWAGTGSNQPQHF
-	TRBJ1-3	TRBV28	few	TGTGCCAGCAGTGTCCTACCTGGAAACACCATATATTTT	CASSVLPGNTIYF
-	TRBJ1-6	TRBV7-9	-	TGTGCCAGCAGCTTAGGCCAAGGGGATAATTCACCCCTCCACTTT	CASSLGQGDNSPLHF
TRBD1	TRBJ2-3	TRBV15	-	TGTGCCACCAGCAGACGACAGGGGGTGACGGATACGCAGTATTTT	CATSRRQGVTDTQYF
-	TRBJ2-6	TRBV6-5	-	TGTGCCACCCCGACTGGCTCTGGGGCCAACGTCCTGACTTTC	CATPTGSGANVLTF
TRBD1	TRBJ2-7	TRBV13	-	TGTGCCAGCAGCTTAGGGATGGGGGCAGGGGGTGAGCAGTACTTC	CASSLGMGAGGEQYF
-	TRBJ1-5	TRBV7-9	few	TGTGCCAGCAGCTTCTCTGGGCAGCCCAATCAGCCCCAGCATTTT	CASSFSGQPNQPQHF
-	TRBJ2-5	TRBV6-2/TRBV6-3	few	TGTGCCAGCAGTTACGGGATAGGCGGGGCGACCCAGTACTTC	CASSYGIGGATQYF
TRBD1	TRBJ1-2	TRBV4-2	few	TGTGCCAGCAGCTCCCCCAGGGGGACTCTCTATGGCTACACCTTC	CASSSPRGTLYGYTF
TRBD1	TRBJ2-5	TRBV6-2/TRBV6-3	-	TGTGCCAGCAGTTACACAGGGGTTAGAGAGACCCAGTACTTC	CASSYTGVRETQYF
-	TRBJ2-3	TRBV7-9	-	TGTGCCAGCAGCTCCAGGGGGGTTGGCACAGATACGCAGTATTTT	CASSSRGVGTDTQYF
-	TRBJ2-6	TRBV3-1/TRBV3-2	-	TGTGCCAGCGGAGGGGCTGGGGCCAACGTCCTGACTTTC	CASGGAGANVLTF
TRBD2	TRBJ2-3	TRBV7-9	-	TGTGCCAGCAGCTCGTCCATAGCGGGGGGGACCTTCGGTACGCAGTATTTT	CASSSSIAGGTFGTQYF
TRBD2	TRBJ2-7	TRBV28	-	TGTGCCAGCAGGTCTGGAGGGAGGGACTACGAGCAGTACTTC	CASRSGGRDYEQYF
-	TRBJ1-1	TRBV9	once	TGTGCCAGCAGTCGACATCAGGTTACCATGAACACTGAAGCTTTCTTT	CASSRHQVTMNTEAFF
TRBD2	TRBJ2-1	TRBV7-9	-	TGTGCCAGCAGCTTAGGGGGCGGCCTAGCGGGGGCCTACAATGAGCAGTTCTTC	CASSLGGGLAGAYNEQFF
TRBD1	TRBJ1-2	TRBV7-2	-	TGTGCCAGCAGCGCACAGGGGGCCCTTTCTAACTATGGCTACACCTTC	CASSAQGALSNYGYTF
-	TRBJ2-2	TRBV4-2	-	TGTGCCAGCAGCCAACCCGGAGAGGAGCTGTTTTTT	CASSQPGEELFF
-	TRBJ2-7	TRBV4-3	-	TGCGCCAGCAGCCTCCGGAGGACGTCCTACGAGCAGTACTTC	CASSLRRTSYEQYF